The source of this T cell receptor (beta chain) is a study of blood T cell repertoires in COVID-19. As for the study in general: Sites across the United States, Italy and Spain contributed samples from acute and convalescent COVID-19. Sample material is recorded as cDNA or gDNA derived from T cells, B-cell-depleted T cells, or PBMCs.

In the source study's methods: Nucleated cell number was recorded as an estimate derived from reference gene primer amplification. Sequencing was performed with immunoSEQ multiplex PCR; in TCRdb, only in-frame clones are kept and a portion is missing. The V and J calls and clone size come from that table; D and trimming were worked out from the DNA. The sample holds around 200,000 clones, more than 85% seen once. The CDR3 contains 14 residues. CDR1 and CDR2 from the germline V gene are MNHEY and SVGAGI. V lost 6 bases, J lost 7 bases, and 4 bases stayed unmatched. J is TRBJ2-2 and V is TRBV6-5, with 11 positions matching TRBD1. The material sequenced was peripheral blood. The TCR comes from a woman over 75 in a cohort sampled during active or convalescent COVID-19. CDR3 coding DNA: TGTGCCAGCAGGGACAGGGGGCGCTTCGGGGAGCTGTTTTTT. Amino acid sequence: CASRDRGRFGELFF.